The present T cell receptor beta chain was sequenced within a study of sequential checkpoint blockade in melanoma. Trimming cost V 6 bases and J 8 bases, with 10 bases left between them. The CDR3 consists of 12 residues. Germline V CDR1 and CDR2: LNHDA, SQIVND (reference sequence). Method: immunoSEQ multiplex PCR; TCRdb's copy keeps in-frame clones and lacks some. The data hold roughly 6,000 clones, with 48% observed a single time. Treatment specified: randomized to nivolumab then ipilimumab (arm A) or the reverse (arm B). From thawed PBMCs, live CD3+CD8+ cells negative for CD19 and CD56 were sorted. This clone was seen more than once but under ten times.

This material consisted of CD8+ T cells sorted from blood (inferred from file names), taken from a patient given nivolumab and ipilimumab in sequence. The TCR sequence derives from a human patient with melanoma. Some clones in this sample may be carry-over from other donors' samples. V is TRBV19 and J is TRBJ1-4, with a tentative D call TRBD1 (5 bases). CDR3 region: CASRGVEEKLFF. The DNA for the CDR3 is TGTGCCAGTAGAGGGGTTGAGGAAAAACTGTTTTTT.